This TCR beta chain was found in a study of shared clonotypes between healthy human individuals. Notes on the study in general: What limited the represented genetic and exposure-history diversity was the small number of donors.

The germline V gene encodes CDR1 SGHAT and CDR2 FQNNGV. Trimming cost V 1 base and J 7 bases, with 11 bases left between them. The CDR3 runs to 13 residues. Comment on this clone: No antigen is known for it.

Across several immunoSEQ plates, the genomic DNA of each subset was split evenly. Sequencing used immunoSEQ multiplex PCR; TCRdb keeps in-frame clones, though not all of them. This sample has approximately 2.1 million clones; more than 80% occur once, and the top ten carry about 0.37%. Sequenced: naive CD4+ T cells from PBMCs. Subset denoted: CD45RA+ positively selected. This receptor was obtained from a man aged 18 to 35 in good health. Some clones in this sample may be carry-over from other donors' samples. The chain links TRBV11-2 to TRBJ2-7, with a possible D match to TRBD2 (5 bases). The CDR3 sequence is CASSLVRAGEQYF. CDR3 sequence (DNA): TGTGCCAGCAGCTTAGTGCGGGCGGGTGAGCAGTACTTC. Using reference TRBV11-2 and TRBJ2-7 for the parts outside the CDR3, the full variable domain is EAGVAQSPRYKIIEKRQSVAFWCNPISGHATLYWYQQILGQGPKLLIQFQNNGVVDDSQLPKDRFSAERLKGVDSTLKIQPAKLEDSAVYLCASSLVRAGEQYFGPGTRLTVT.